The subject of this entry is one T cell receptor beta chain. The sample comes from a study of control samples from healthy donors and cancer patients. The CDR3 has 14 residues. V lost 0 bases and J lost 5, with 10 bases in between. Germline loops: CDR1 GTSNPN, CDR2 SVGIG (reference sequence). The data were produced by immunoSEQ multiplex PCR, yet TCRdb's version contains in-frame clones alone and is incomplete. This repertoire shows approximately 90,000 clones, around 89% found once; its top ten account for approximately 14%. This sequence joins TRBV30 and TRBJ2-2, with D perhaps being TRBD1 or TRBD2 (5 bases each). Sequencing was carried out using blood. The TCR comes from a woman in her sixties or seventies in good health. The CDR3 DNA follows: TGTGCCTGGAGTGTTACTAGGACAACCGGGGAGCTGTTTTTT. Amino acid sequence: CAWSVTRTTGELFF.